A selection of T cell receptor beta chains follows, all from one sample in a study of blood T cell repertoires in COVID-19. Assay used: immunoSEQ multiplex PCR; TCRdb lists only in-frame clones, some missing. The table includes about 94,000 clones, 75% to 85% detected once. Sequences were obtained from peripheral blood. Receptors were obtained from a human donor in a cohort sampled during active COVID-19. The CDR3 runs from the conserved cysteine through the conserved F or W. Fields, in order: CDR3 length, D gene, V gene, clone size, J gene, CDR3 protein, CDR3 DNA. A D gene is named only where the DNA matches it firmly. Expanded clones are given a class, and other clones once, few, many or no size at all.

14	-	TRBV7-2	-	TRBJ2-4	CASSLRGITNIQYF	TGTGCCAGCAGCTTGCGAGGGATTACAAACATTCAGTACTTC
15	TRBD1	TRBV6-5	once	TRBJ2-6	CASSPGGTGANVLTF	TGTGCCAGCAGCCCAGGGGGCACTGGGGCCAACGTCCTGACTTTC
15	TRBD1	TRBV4-2	-	TRBJ2-5	CASSQLGQGQETQYF	TGTGCCAGCAGCCAACTCGGACAGGGACAAGAGACCCAGTACTTC
16	-	TRBV4-1	-	TRBJ2-7	CASSQAGPGGLYEQYF	TGCGCCAGCAGCCAGGCCGGCCCCGGAGGTCTCTACGAGCAGTACTTC
16	TRBD1	TRBV7-9	-	TRBJ1-4	CASSLGQGVANEKLFF	TGTGCCAGCAGCTTAGGACAGGGGGTTGCTAATGAAAAACTGTTTTTT
11	-	TRBV10-1	few	TRBJ1-1	CATGRLEEAFF	TGCGCCACCGGCAGGTTAGAGGAAGCTTTCTTT
15	TRBD1	TRBV2	-	TRBJ1-2	CASREDRGPGYGYTF	TGTGCCAGCAGGGAAGACAGGGGCCCCGGCTATGGCTACACCTTC
13	-	TRBV29-1	-	TRBJ1-2	CSVEDKANYGYTF	TGCAGCGTTGAGGACAAAGCTAACTATGGCTACACCTTC
15	TRBD1	TRBV7-2	-	TRBJ2-7	CASSVSRDRGYEQYF	TGTGCCAGCAGCGTATCCCGGGACAGGGGGTACGAGCAGTACTTC
15	TRBD1	TRBV5-6	-	TRBJ2-7	CASSSWGQGAYEQYF	TGTGCCAGCAGCTCGTGGGGACAGGGGGCCTACGAGCAGTACTTC
14	TRBD1	TRBV2	-	TRBJ2-7	CASNPGQGNYEQYF	TGTGCCAGCAACCCGGGACAGGGTAATTACGAGCAGTACTTC
11	TRBD1	TRBV20-1	once	TRBJ1-2	CSAWDREGYTF	TGCAGTGCTTGGGACAGGGAAGGCTACACCTTC
11	-	TRBV12-3/TRBV12-4	-	TRBJ2-5	CASSPQETQYF	TGTGCCAGCAGTCCGCAAGAGACCCAGTACTTC
22	TRBD1	TRBV23-1	-	TRBJ2-7	CASSQVRDRGRLKEQSSYEQYF	TGCGCCAGCAGTCAAGTGCGCGACAGGGGCCGATTAAAGGAACAGAGCTCCTACGAGCAGTACTTC
12	TRBD1	TRBV3-1/TRBV3-2	-	TRBJ1-2	CASTTGNYGYTF	TGTGCCAGCACGACAGGGAACTATGGCTACACCTTC
15	TRBD2	TRBV9	-	TRBJ2-7	CASSVGTSGSYEQYF	TGTGCCAGCAGCGTAGGGACTAGCGGGAGCTACGAGCAGTACTTC
14	TRBD2	TRBV28	-	TRBJ2-1	CASSPWTSGNEQFF	TGTGCCAGCAGTCCGTGGACTAGCGGGAATGAGCAGTTCTTC
11	-	TRBV20-1	-	TRBJ2-7	CSAASSYEQYF	TGCAGTGCGGCAAGCTCCTACGAGCAGTACTTC
14	TRBD1	TRBV11-3	-	TRBJ2-1	CASSSGQNYNEQFF	TGTGCCAGCAGCTCGGGACAGAATTACAATGAGCAGTTCTTC
13	-	TRBV30	-	TRBJ2-7	CAWSRDIPYEQYF	TGTGCCTGGAGCCGGGACATTCCCTACGAGCAGTACTTC
15	TRBD1	TRBV6-5	once	TRBJ2-7	CASSYRTGFSYEQYF	TGTGCCAGCAGTTATCGGACAGGCTTCTCCTACGAGCAGTACTTC
12	TRBD1	TRBV30	-	TRBJ2-7	CAWRDRGYEQYF	TGTGCCTGGCGAGACAGGGGATACGAGCAGTACTTC
14	-	TRBV9	-	TRBJ2-7	CASSGQAAAYEQYF	TGTGCCAGCAGCGGACAGGCAGCCGCCTACGAGCAGTACTTC
19	TRBD2	TRBV7-3	once	TRBJ2-7	CASSLGPSGRRQSSYEQYF	TGTGCCAGCAGCTTAGGCCCTAGCGGGAGGCGTCAGAGCTCCTACGAGCAGTACTTC
16	TRBD2	TRBV2	-	TRBJ2-7	CASSDIGGGSSYEQYF	TGTGCCAGCAGTGATATTGGCGGGGGGAGCTCCTACGAGCAGTACTTC
15	TRBD1	TRBV7-2	-	TRBJ1-2	CASTLVGQGAGGYTF	TGTGCCAGCACCCTAGTCGGACAGGGGGCTGGTGGCTACACCTTC
14	-	TRBV30	-	TRBJ2-7	CAWGFSRTAYEQYF	TGTGCCTGGGGGTTCAGCAGGACAGCCTACGAGCAGTACTTC